This entry lists 28 T cell receptor beta chains sequenced from one sample in a study of shared clonotypes between healthy human individuals. Assay: immunoSEQ multiplex PCR; the TCRdb copy retains only in-frame clones and omits some. The repertoire holds some 1.5 million clones, with around 98% as singletons. The sequencing input was naive CD4+ T cells sorted from blood. Subset in this sample: CD45RA+ positively selected. All receptors come from a man aged 25 to 40 in good health.

The chain recombines TRBV19 with TRBJ1-5; 10 bases align to TRBD1. The CDR3 spans 15 residues. CDR1 and CDR2 from the germline V gene are LNHDA and SQIVND (reference sequence). Unmatched junction bases numbered 8, after V lost 6 bases and J lost 6 bases. As DNA, the CDR3 is TGTGCCAGTAGGACGGGACAGGGGATGGTTCAGCCCCAGCATTTT. Amino acids: CASRTGQGMVQPQHF.

V is TRBV6-6 and J is TRBJ1-5, with D tentatively TRBD1 (5 bases). Deletions cut 0 bases from V and 5 bases from J, with 5 bases between. This CDR3 has 13 residues. In germline, CDR1 is MNHNY, CDR2 SVGAGI (reference sequence). CDR3 nucleotide sequence: TGTGCCAGCAGTTACTCAGGGGATCAGCCCCAGCATTTT. Its protein is CASSYSGDQPQHF.

V gene TRBV6-5 combines with J gene TRBJ2-3; 12 nucleotides agree with TRBD2. Germline values: CDR1 MNHEY, CDR2 SVGAGI. Trimming took 8 bases from V and 4 from J; bases not matched to a gene: 7. There are 15 residues in the CDR3. The CDR3 region has the DNA TGTGCCAGCTCTCCGACTAGCGGGAGCCCAGATACGCAGTATTTT. This gives the protein CASSPTSGSPDTQYF.

This chain connects TRBV2 to TRBJ2-7, with 7 positions matching TRBD1. V lost 4 bases, J lost 8 bases, and 8 bases stayed unmatched. The CDR3 spans 13 residues. Germline CDR1 reads SNHLY; CDR2 reads FYNNEI. The CDR3 DNA reads as TGTGCCAGCAGTGGTCGACAGGGCAGTCAGCAGTACTTC. It translates to CASSGRQGSQQYF. The complete variable domain, with remaining parts taken from reference TRBV2 and TRBJ2-7, reads EPEVTQTPSHQVTQMGQEVILRCVPISNHLYFYWYRQILGQKVEFLVSFYNNEISEKSEIFDDQFSVERPDGSNFTLKIRSTKLEDSAMYFCASSGRQGSQQYFGPGTRLTVT.

The chain recombines TRBV19 with TRBJ2-1; TRBD2 might be the D (6 bases). Trimming removed 7 bases from V and 4 bases from J, with 14 bases in between. The CDR3 loop spans 14 amino acids. Germline-derived CDR1 and CDR2 are LNHDA and SQIVND (reference sequence). The CDR3 reads CASKGIAGYNEQFF. CDR3 sequence (DNA): TGTGCCAGTAAGGGAATCGCGGGATACAATGAGCAGTTCTTC.

The chain joins TRBV11-2 to TRBJ1-4; 9 bases are shared with TRBD1. Germline CDR1 is SGHAT and CDR2 is FQNNGV. Trimming removed 6 bases from V and 7 bases from J; junction bases left unmatched: 6. CDR3 size: 14 residues. The DNA of the CDR3 is TGTGCCAGCAGGTTGACAGGGGGAGTTGAAAAACTGTTTTTT. Protein sequence: CASRLTGGVEKLFF. The full variable domain, its missing parts supplied by reference TRBV11-2 and TRBJ1-4, is EAGVAQSPRYKIIEKRQSVAFWCNPISGHATLYWYQQILGQGPKLLIQFQNNGVVDDSQLPKDRFSAERLKGVDSTLKIQPAKLEDSAVYLCASRLTGGVEKLFFGSGTQLSVL.

The rearrangement uses TRBV4-3 and TRBJ2-1; D remains ambiguous. The germline V gene encodes CDR1 LGHNA and CDR2 YSLEER. V dropped 0 bases and J dropped 5 bases, with 14 bases sitting between them. The CDR3 length is 16 residues. CDR3 in amino acids: CASSQEQTPGDNEQFF. CDR3 bases: TGCGCCAGCAGCCAAGAACAGACTCCTGGGGACAATGAGCAGTTCTTC.

This clone occurred once. The chain combines TRBV7-8 with TRBJ1-3; 7 nucleotides match TRBD1. CDR1 is SGHVS, CDR2 FQNEAQ, per germline. V was pared by 5 bases and J by 8 bases, with 6 bases of the junction left unmatched. The CDR3 length is 13 residues. CDR3 region: CASSGNRGDTIYF. The CDR3 DNA sequence: TGTGCCAGCAGCGGTAACAGGGGTGACACCATATATTTT.

This chain joins TRBV7-9 and TRBJ1-4; 9 nucleotides line up with TRBD1. The CDR3 runs to 15 residues. The ends lost 4 bases at V and 8 bases at J; junction bases unmatched: 8. CDR1 is SEHNR, CDR2 FQNEAQ, per germline (reference sequence). The DNA of the CDR3 is TGTGCCAGCAGCTCGGACAGGGGCTTTGGGGAAAAACTGTTTTTT. It codes for CASSSDRGFGEKLFF. Full variable domain (outside the CDR3, taken from reference TRBV7-9 and TRBJ1-4): DTGVSQNPRHKITKRGQNVTFRCDPISEHNRLYWYRQTLGQGPEFLTYFQNEAQLEKSRLLSDRFSAERPKGSFSTLEIQRTEQGDSAMYLCASSSDRGFGEKLFFGSGTQLSVL.

V is TRBV27 and J is TRBJ2-7; TRBD2 might be the D (5 bases). V was cut by 3 bases and J by 6 bases, with 9 bases left in between. CDR1 and CDR2 (germline): MNHEY, SMNVEV (reference sequence). The CDR3 totals 12 residues. In nucleotides, the CDR3 is TGTGCCAGCAGTTTGAGGGATTCCGAGCAGTACTTC. This translates into CASSLRDSEQYF.

CDR3 bases: TGTGCCAGCAGCCCGTCGGGACAGGTGGGGACTGAAGCTTTCTTT. It is translated as CASSPSGQVGTEAFF. The chain links TRBV7-3 to TRBJ1-1; 8 nucleotides align to TRBD1. From germline, CDR1 is SGHTA and CDR2 FQGTGA. Unmatched junction bases numbered 10, after V lost 5 bases and J lost 5 bases. The CDR3 is 15 amino acids.

This chain joins TRBV9 and TRBJ2-5; D unresolved. CDR3 size: 14 residues. Trimming took off 4 bases at V and 3 bases at J, with 13 bases between the two ends. The V gene's germline CDR1 is SGDLS and CDR2 YYNGEE. CDR3 bases: TGTGCCAGCAGCCCGCGCGCCCTAGAAGAGACCCAGTACTTC. Amino acids: CASSPRALEETQYF.

J is TRBJ1-3 and V is TRBV6-5; D remains ambiguous. Germline V gene sequence: CDR1 MNHEY, CDR2 SVGAGI. Trimming stripped 2 bases from V and 0 bases from J, with 8 bases between. The CDR3 covers 15 residues. The CDR3 loop reads CASSYRVSSGNTIYF. DNA for the CDR3: TGTGCCAGCAGTTACCGGGTCAGCTCTGGAAACACCATATATTTT.

CDR3 region: CASSSAYEQYF. The CDR3 nucleotides read TGTGCCAGCAGTAGCGCCTACGAGCAGTACTTC. The chain uses TRBV2 and TRBJ2-7; D is uncertain. Per germline, CDR1 SNHLY and CDR2 FYNNEI. Deletions cut 5 bases from V and 2 bases from J, with 4 bases between. The CDR3 loop spans 11 amino acids.

The rearrangement uses TRBV7-9 and TRBJ1-4; no reliable D call. CDR3 length: 14 residues. The germline V gene has CDR1 SEHNR and CDR2 FQNEAQ (reference sequence). Trimming cost V 0 bases and J 4 bases, with 6 bases left between them. The CDR3 DNA is TGTGCCAGCAGCTTAGCCAGGAGTAATGAAAAACTGTTTTTT. This translates into CASSLARSNEKLFF.

V usage is TRBV18 and J usage is TRBJ2-1; 7 bases map to TRBD2. V shed 0 bases, J shed 1 base, and the junction held 3 bases outside the gene matches. CDR1 KGHSH and CDR2 LQKENI come from the germline V gene. This CDR3 region has 16 residues. The chain's CDR3 is CASSPPRGLSYNEQFF. The CDR3 DNA is TGTGCCAGCTCACCACCCCGGGGACTATCCTACAATGAGCAGTTCTTC.

The CDR3 is CASSPSGRGPSGSYNEQFF. DNA for the CDR3: TGCGCCAGCAGCCCTAGCGGGAGGGGGCCCTCCGGCTCCTACAATGAGCAGTTCTTC. This rearrangement joins TRBV5-1 to TRBJ2-1, with 12 bases that match TRBD2. V was pared by 4 bases and J by 0 bases, with 11 bases of the junction left unmatched. This CDR3 is 19 amino acids long. The germline V gene encodes CDR1 SGHRS and CDR2 YFSETQ.

The gene calls are TRBV4-1 and TRBJ2-7, with 11 bases aligning to TRBD2. With V trimmed by 4 bases and J by 4 bases, 9 bases remained unmatched. Germline CDR1 and CDR2: MGHRA and YSYEKL. This CDR3 region has 16 residues. The CDR3 here is CASSPIPGTSGYEQYF. DNA for the CDR3: TGCGCCAGCAGCCCTATTCCCGGGACTAGCGGTTACGAGCAGTACTTC.

This rearrangement joins TRBV15 to TRBJ2-3; 9 bases line up with TRBD1. V trimming: 5 bases; J trimming: 3 bases; junction bases outside the gene matches: 3. Per the germline V gene, CDR1 is LNHNV and CDR2 is YYDKDF (reference sequence). The CDR3 loop spans 14 amino acids. The CDR3 region is CATSGDRVTDTQYF. The CDR3 nucleotides read TGTGCCACCAGCGGGGACAGGGTGACAGATACGCAGTATTTT.

The chain links TRBV18 to TRBJ2-7; 7 positions agree with TRBD1. Germline V CDR1 and CDR2: KGHSH, LQKENI. The ends lost 0 bases at V and 2 bases at J; junction bases unmatched: 7. The CDR3 totals 16 residues. Here the CDR3 reads CASSPPGTAGAYEQYF. CDR3 bases: TGTGCCAGCTCACCACCGGGGACAGCCGGGGCCTACGAGCAGTACTTC. The variable domain in full, completed from reference TRBV18 and TRBJ2-7, reads NAGVMQNPRHLVRRRGQEARLRCSPMKGHSHVYWYRQLPEEGLKFMVYLQKENIIDESGMPKERFSAEFPKEGPSILRIQQVVRGDSAAYFCASSPPGTAGAYEQYFGPGTRLTVT.

The chain recombines TRBV5-1 with TRBJ2-1; D is unclear. V lost 5 bases and J lost 4, with 16 bases in between. Germline values: CDR1 SGHRS, CDR2 YFSETQ. This CDR3 comprises 15 residues. The CDR3 loop reads CASRLDPDGYNEQFF. The DNA of the CDR3 is TGCGCCAGCAGACTTGACCCAGACGGGTACAATGAGCAGTTCTTC. Variable domain in full (rest from reference TRBV5-1 and TRBJ2-1): KAGVTQTPRYLIKTRGQQVTLSCSPISGHRSVSWYQQTPGQGLQFLFEYFSETQRNKGNFPGRFSGRQFSNSRSEMNVSTLELGDSALYLCASRLDPDGYNEQFFGPGTRLTVL.

The rearrangement uses TRBV11-2 and TRBJ2-3, with 12 positions matching TRBD2. Germline V lookup: CDR1 SGHAT, CDR2 FQNNGV. The CDR3 has 17 residues. J lost 2 bases, V lost 7 bases, and 10 bases had no gene match. The CDR3 DNA reads as TGTGCCAGCACACTGGTGGGGACTAGCGGGCCCACAGATACGCAGTATTTT. This translates into CASTLVGTSGPTDTQYF.

The chain employs TRBV18 and TRBJ2-5; either TRBD1 or TRBD2 may fit D (5 bases each). Germline loops: CDR1 KGHSH, CDR2 LQKENI. CDR3 size: 16 residues. V gave up 3 bases and J gave up 1 base, with 15 bases separating them. The CDR3 sequence is CASSPLGDGLQETQYF. CDR3 in DNA: TGTGCCAGCTCACCCTTAGGGGACGGCCTCCAAGAGACCCAGTACTTC.

This clone has just one count. The CDR3 region has the DNA TGCGCCAGCAGCCAAGGAACCATAGCGGGAGGGCCGGGCACAGATACGCAGTATTTT. This sequence encodes CASSQGTIAGGPGTDTQYF. The chain recombines TRBV4-1 with TRBJ2-3, with 11 bases aligning to TRBD2. The junction had 10 bases not matched to a gene; V was cut back by 1 base and J by 1 base. This CDR3 spans 19 amino acids. CDR1 and CDR2 from the germline V gene are MGHRA and YSYEKL.

This CDR3 is CASSLGGGLIEKLFF. Written as DNA, the CDR3 is TGTGCCAGCAGCTTAGGAGGAGGGTTGATCGAAAAACTGTTTTTT. The V call is TRBV11-2, the J call TRBJ1-4; D gene uncertain. There are 15 residues in the CDR3. Germline V gives CDR1 SGHAT, CDR2 FQNNGV. Trimming stripped 1 base from V and 8 bases from J, with 14 bases between.

This chain uses TRBV10-2 with TRBJ2-2; maybe TRBD1 (5 bases). The CDR3 is made up of 14 amino acids. Germline CDR1 is WSHSY and CDR2 is SAAADI. V was clipped by 7 bases and J by 1 base, with 10 bases between them. CDR3 nucleotides: TGCGCCAGCATAAGGCAGGGGAACACCGGGGAGCTGTTTTTT. It codes for CASIRQGNTGELFF.

J is TRBJ2-7 and V is TRBV5-1, with 8 bases fitting TRBD2. With V trimmed by 4 bases and J by 4 bases, 4 bases remained unmatched. Per the germline V gene, CDR1 is SGHRS and CDR2 is YFSETQ. This CDR3 has 13 residues. CDR3 loop: CASSESGRYEQYF. CDR3 in DNA: TGCGCCAGCAGCGAGAGCGGGAGATACGAGCAGTACTTC.

The V call is TRBV28, the J call TRBJ2-1; D gene unclear. V lost 4 bases to trimming and J lost 0 bases, with 7 bases between them. Germline loops: CDR1 MDHEN, CDR2 SYDVKM. This CDR3 has 14 residues. The CDR3 sequence: CASSYHASYNEQFF. In nucleotides, the CDR3 is TGTGCCAGCAGTTATCACGCCTCCTACAATGAGCAGTTCTTC. The whole variable domain, remainder taken from reference TRBV28 and TRBJ2-1, is DVKVTQSSRYLVKRTGEKVFLECVQDMDHENMFWYRQDPGLGLRLIYFSYDVKMKEKGDIPEGYSVSREKKERFSLILESASTNQTSMYLCASSYHASYNEQFFGPGTRLTVL.